The clone carrying this T cell receptor (beta chain) was seen a single time. This record comes from a study of blood T cell repertoires in COVID-19. Study in general: Collection of acute and convalescent COVID-19 samples took place in the United States, Italy and Spain.

Seattle enrolled patients during active infection and tracked them longitudinally. J lost 1 base, V lost 5 bases, and 7 bases had no gene match. The length of the CDR3 is 16 residues. Germline V gene sequence: CDR1 SGHNT, CDR2 YENEEA. Clones were sequenced by immunoSEQ multiplex PCR, and TCRdb holds only the in-frame ones, with some missing. The table lists 350,000 to 500,000 clones, about 87% of them singletons. This receptor was identified in a man between 18 and 29 years old with COVID-19, enrolled during active disease. The chain has TRBV11-3 and TRBJ2-3, with 9 bases aligning to TRBD2. What was sequenced was peripheral blood. The CDR3 region has the DNA TGTGCCAGCAGCCCGGGACTAGCAATGGGCACAGATACGCAGTATTTT. Protein: CASSPGLAMGTDTQYF. Using reference TRBV11-3 and TRBJ2-3 for the parts outside the CDR3, the full variable domain is EAGVVQSPRYKIIEKKQPVAFWCNPISGHNTLYWYLQNLGQGPELLIRYENEEAVDDSQLPKDRFSAERLKGVDSTLKIQPAELGDSAVYLCASSPGLAMGTDTQYFGPGTRLTVL.